This TCR beta chain was captured by sequencing in a study of OX40 agonist ivuxolimab in advanced cancers. The data were produced by immunoSEQ multiplex PCR, yet TCRdb's version contains in-frame clones alone and is incomplete. Of about 65,000 clones in the sample, roughly 84% were seen once. Study-wide results and caveats: Specificity for antigen went undetermined in the expanded peripheral T cells. Low normalized clonal expansion also occurred in some nonresponding patients. By week 6 at 0.1 to 3.0 mg/kg, blood CD4+ and CD8+ T cells had expanded clonally.

Trimming cost V 1 base and J 3 bases, with 21 bases left between them. The germline CDR1 and CDR2 sequences are LNHDA and SQIVND (reference sequence). This CDR3 contains 18 residues. Patients were excluded for autoimmune disease history or systemic immunosuppression. As to this clone: Its cognate antigen is unknown.

This clonotype was sampled from an adult with an advanced solid tumor such as melanoma, head and neck, liver or kidney cancer. This rearrangement joins TRBV19 to TRBJ1-1; a weak D match, TRBD1 (5 bases). Sequences were derived from CD4+ or CD8+ T cells sorted from blood, sampled in a trial of the OX40 agonist ivuxolimab. The CDR3: CASSIGWGSPRLDTEAFF. In nucleotides, the CDR3 is TGTGCCAGTAGTATAGGGTGGGGCTCCCCAAGGTTGGACACTGAAGCTTTCTTT.